These 32 T cell receptor beta chains originate from one sample sequenced in a study of Ad26.COV2.S vaccination and SARS-CoV-2 variants. The treatment here: some 20 received Ad26.COV2.S at low or high dose, single or two shots; about 5 received placebo; per-sample allocation not given. Specimens were obtained on day 63 following the first vaccine or placebo injection. Profiling relied on immunoSEQ multiplex PCR, and the TCRdb table lists in-frame clones only, not all of them. The sample lists about 410,000 clones, roughly nine tenths occurring once. Specimen: peripheral blood, collected in a trial of Ad26.COV2.S vaccine versus placebo. All receptors derive from a person aged 18 to 59 who received the Ad26.COV2.S COVID-19 vaccine or a placebo.

This clone was picked up one time. J is TRBJ1-2 and V is TRBV3-1 (or the pseudogene TRBV3-2); 9 bases fit TRBD1. With V trimmed by 5 bases and J by 6 bases, 7 bases remained unmatched. The V gene's germline CDR1 is LGHDT and CDR2 YNNKEL (reference sequence). This CDR3 comprises 14 residues. The CDR3 nucleotides read TGTGCCAGCAGCTTACAGGGGACAGGGAATGGCTACACCTTC. Protein sequence: CASSLQGTGNGYTF.

This clone was counted a few times. J is TRBJ1-2 and V is TRBV27; the D is unclear. CDR1 is MNHEY and CDR2 is SMNVEV in the germline V gene (reference sequence). The CDR3 contains 16 residues. V gave up 2 bases and J gave up 6 bases, with 19 bases separating them. CDR3 sequence (DNA): TGTGCCAGCAGTTTACGGCCCCGTTTGGAATTTAATGGCTACACCTTC. Translating it yields CASSLRPRLEFNGYTF.

The chain has TRBV5-4 and TRBJ2-7; D is perhaps TRBD1 (6 bases). The CDR3 consists of 16 residues. V was shortened by 3 bases and J by 6 bases, with 22 bases between the two germline ends. CDR1 and CDR2 from the germline V gene are SGHNT and YYREEE (reference sequence). CDR3 DNA: TGTGCCAGCAGCTCGGCAGGGCGATTACAGGGAGTCGAGCAGTACTTC. It yields the protein CASSSAGRLQGVEQYF.

This chain joins TRBV5-1 and TRBJ2-7, with a weak D call TRBD1 (6 bases). Deletions cut 0 bases from V and 7 bases from J, with 8 bases between. Germline V gene sequence: CDR1 SGHRS, CDR2 YFSETQ. This CDR3 has 12 residues. CDR3 amino acids: CASSLDREEQYF. As DNA, the CDR3 is TGCGCCAGCAGCTTGGACAGGGAGGAGCAGTACTTC.

Points on this clone: Its ends do not fully match the called genes, so a read error is possible. The V and J genes are TRBV7-6 and TRBJ2-2; possible D gene TRBD1, 5 bases. There are 16 residues in the CDR3. Germline values: CDR1 SGHVS, CDR2 FNYEAQ. CDR3 coding DNA: TGTGCCGGCAGCTCCCCTCAGGGAATCGAGACCGGGGAGCTGTTTTTT. This encodes CAGSSPQGIETGELFF.

The chain employs TRBV5-1 and TRBJ2-1; 9 positions agree with TRBD2. The CDR3 sequence is 15 residues long. CDR1 and CDR2 from the germline V gene are SGHRS and YFSETQ. Trimming took 1 base from V and 4 from J; bases not matched to a gene: 3. Here the CDR3 reads CASSLQRGAYNEQFF. In DNA form, the CDR3 reads TGCGCCAGCAGCTTGCAGCGGGGGGCTTACAATGAGCAGTTCTTC. Full variable domain (rest looked up from reference TRBV5-1 and TRBJ2-1): KAGVTQTPRYLIKTRGQQVTLSCSPISGHRSVSWYQQTPGQGLQFLFEYFSETQRNKGNFPGRFSGRQFSNSRSEMNVSTLELGDSALYLCASSLQRGAYNEQFFGPGTRLTVL.

The rearrangement joins TRBV5-1 to TRBJ2-5, with TRBD2 matching over 10 bases. CDR1 is SGHRS, CDR2 YFSETQ, per germline. Trimming cost V 5 bases and J 2 bases; bases outside gene matches: 9. CDR3 length: 16 residues. The CDR3 coding sequence is TGCGCCAGCAGAGTCGGTAGCGGGGGGATTCAAGAGACCCAGTACTTC. This codes for CASRVGSGGIQETQYF.

The table lists this clone with a count of one. The chain recombines TRBV10-3 with TRBJ2-1; TRBD1 might be the D (6 bases). V lost 5 bases, J lost 7 bases, and 12 bases lay in between. The CDR3 loop spans 13 amino acids. Germline V CDR1 and CDR2: ENHRY, SYGVKD. This CDR3 reads CAISSTQGNEQFF. The CDR3 DNA is TGTGCCATCAGTTCAACACAGGGTAATGAGCAGTTCTTC.

In its sample, this clone was seen once. This chain connects TRBV10-2 to TRBJ2-3; 10 bases are a match to TRBD2. The J segment lost 2 bases and the V segment lost 4 bases, leaving 6 bases of the junction unmatched. The CDR3 consists of 16 residues. Per germline, CDR1 WSHSY and CDR2 SAAADI. In DNA, the CDR3 is TGCGCCAGCAGTGGGGATAGCGGGGGGAACACAGATACGCAGTATTTT. Protein: CASSGDSGGNTDTQYF.

The rearrangement links TRBV5-8 to TRBJ2-5, with TRBD1 matching 7 bases. This CDR3 comprises 12 residues. The trim removed 1 base at V and 10 bases at J, leaving 4 bases unmatched. Germline values: CDR1 SGHTS, CDR2 YDEGEE. The CDR3 spells CASSLTGVNQYF. CDR3 in DNA: TGTGCCAGCAGCTTGACAGGGGTAAACCAGTACTTC.

The chain recombines TRBV7-9 with TRBJ1-2; 7 bases map to TRBD1. Per germline, CDR1 SEHNR and CDR2 FQNEAQ (reference sequence). The CDR3 totals 16 residues. V shed 0 bases and J 4 bases; nucleotides not matched to a gene: 8. The CDR3: CASSLAGRGRSYGYTF. The CDR3 DNA reads as TGTGCCAGCAGCTTAGCGGGGAGGGGGCGAAGCTATGGCTACACCTTC.

The gene calls are TRBV4-3 and TRBJ1-1; maybe TRBD1 (6 bases). This CDR3 is built from 13 residues. Trimming shortened V by 0 bases and J by 10 bases, and 12 bases separated the two germline ends. The germline CDR1 and CDR2 sequences are LGHNA and YSLEER. In DNA form, the CDR3 reads TGCGCCAGCAGCCAAGACAGGGGACCGGGAGCTTTCTTT. Its translation: CASSQDRGPGAFF.

This chain connects TRBV11-2 to TRBJ2-5, with 9 bases lining up with TRBD1. Germline V gives CDR1 SGHAT, CDR2 FQNNGV. The CDR3 length is 15 residues. J lost 4 bases, V lost 5 bases, and 8 bases had no gene match. CDR3 sequence (DNA): TGTGCCAGCAGCGCCCGGGACAGGGCACCAGAGACCCAGTACTTC. This translates into CASSARDRAPETQYF.

The chain carries TRBV10-3 and TRBJ1-1; D is ambiguous. The germline gives CDR1 ENHRY, CDR2 SYGVKD. The ends were cut back, 0 bases at V and 4 bases at J, with 6 bases in the middle. This CDR3 is built from 13 residues. The CDR3 nucleotides are TGTGCCATCAGTGAGTCCCTGGGCACTGAAGCTTTCTTT. Its protein is CAISESLGTEAFF.

This clone was seen once. The chain employs TRBV19 and TRBJ2-3; 8 bases map to TRBD2. Per germline, CDR1 LNHDA and CDR2 SQIVND (reference sequence). The CDR3 covers 17 residues. The V segment lost 7 bases and the J segment 2 bases; nucleotides outside the gene matches: 14. CDR3 loop: CASTPLHRGLDTDTQYF. The CDR3 DNA reads as TGTGCCAGTACCCCCCTTCACCGGGGACTAGACACAGATACGCAGTATTTT.

The V call is TRBV19, the J call TRBJ1-4; 7 bases fit TRBD1. CDR1 LNHDA and CDR2 SQIVND come from the germline V gene (reference sequence). V was clipped by 3 bases and J by 5 bases; unmatched bases: 12. The CDR3 has 17 amino acids. The CDR3 coding sequence is TGTGCCAGTAGTATCCGGTCACCCAGGGGGGGAAATGAAAAACTGTTTTTT. Residues: CASSIRSPRGGNEKLFF.

The rearrangement links TRBV28 to TRBJ2-7; TRBD1 might be the D (7 bases). Germline values: CDR1 MDHEN, CDR2 SYDVKM. The V end was cut by 6 bases, the J end by 3 bases, with 18 bases between. CDR3 length: 15 residues. CDR3 bases: TGTGCCAGCAGAACGGGCGGGACAGAATTCTACGAGCAGTACTTC. It is translated as CASRTGGTEFYEQYF.

The rearrangement links TRBV7-2 to TRBJ2-3; the match to TRBD2 covers 9 bases. The CDR3 consists of 16 residues. J lost 2 bases, V lost 3 bases, and 6 bases had no gene match. CDR1 is SGHTA, CDR2 FQGNSA, per germline. For the CDR3, the DNA is TGTGCCAGCAGCTTGCGCCTAGCGGGGTCCACAGATACGCAGTATTTT. Its protein is CASSLRLAGSTDTQYF. Complete variable domain (other parts from reference TRBV7-2 and TRBJ2-3): GAGVSQSPSNKVTEKGKDVELRCDPISGHTALYWYRQSLGQGLEFLIYFQGNSAPDKSGLPSDRFSAERTGGSVSTLTIQRTQQEDSAVYLCASSLRLAGSTDTQYFGPGTRLTVL.

The CDR3 protein is CASSKQGQGAGGYTF. CDR3 DNA sequence: TGTGCCAGCAGTAAACAGGGACAGGGGGCAGGGGGCTACACCTTC. This sequence joins TRBV6-5 and TRBJ1-2; 12 nucleotides align to TRBD1. V lost 5 bases and J lost 8; bases outside the gene matches: 9. This CDR3 region has 15 residues. From germline, CDR1 is MNHEY and CDR2 SVGAGI.

V and J are TRBV19 and TRBJ1-2, with TRBD1 identical over 7 bases. CDR3 size: 15 residues. The J segment lost 5 bases and the V segment lost 9 bases, leaving 15 bases of the junction unmatched. Germline V gene sequence: CDR1 LNHDA, CDR2 SQIVND (reference sequence). The CDR3 nucleotides are TGTGCCAGCCAACAACGGGACAGTCCACTTTATGGCTACACCTTC. As protein: CASQQRDSPLYGYTF.

The chain carries TRBV9 and TRBJ2-3; D may be TRBD1 (5 bases). Germline-derived CDR1 and CDR2 are SGDLS and YYNGEE. The CDR3 has 13 amino acids. V lost 0 bases to trimming and J lost 8 bases, with 10 bases between them. As DNA, the CDR3 is TGTGCCAGCAGCGTAGACGGGCAGGGTACGCAGTATTTT. Translation gives CASSVDGQGTQYF.

V and J are TRBV4-3 and TRBJ2-7; D unclear. The germline CDR1 and CDR2 sequences are LGHNA and YSLEER. V was pared by 0 bases and J by 2 bases, with 5 bases between. The CDR3 has 13 amino acids. The chain's CDR3 is CASSQDQAYEQYF. The CDR3 DNA follows: TGCGCCAGCAGCCAAGATCAAGCCTACGAGCAGTACTTC.

Points on this clone: The same CDR3 also results from other DNA sequences found in this sample. This chain connects TRBV7-2 to TRBJ2-7; 9 bases agree with TRBD2. The J segment lost 3 bases and the V segment lost 5 bases, leaving 2 bases of the junction unmatched. The germline V gene encodes CDR1 SGHTA and CDR2 FQGNSA. The CDR3 loop spans 13 amino acids. The CDR3 DNA reads TGTGCCAGCAGCCCGCGGGGGGGCTACGAGCAGTACTTC. This encodes CASSPRGGYEQYF.

This clone was counted once. The gene calls are TRBV12-5 and TRBJ2-1; 7 nucleotides match TRBD1. CDR1 and CDR2 from the germline V gene are LGHNT and FRNRAP. The CDR3 sequence is 16 residues long. The V segment lost 5 bases and the J segment 7 bases; nucleotides outside the gene matches: 14. The CDR3 loop is CASGPGTVRTLNEQFF. The CDR3 DNA follows: TGTGCTAGTGGTCCGGGGACAGTCCGGACTCTAAATGAGCAGTTCTTC. Variable domain in full (rest from reference TRBV12-5 and TRBJ2-1): DARVTQTPRHKVTEMGQEVTMRCQPILGHNTVFWYRQTMMQGLELLAYFRNRAPLDDSGMPKDRFSAEMPDATLATLKIQPSEPRDSAVYFCASGPGTVRTLNEQFFGPGTRLTVL.

This clone was seen a handful of times. This chain connects TRBV4-1 to TRBJ1-5; D call uncertain. V lost 0 bases and J lost 5, with 11 bases in between. This CDR3 has 15 amino acids. Germline loops: CDR1 MGHRA, CDR2 YSYEKL. Written as DNA, the CDR3 is TGCGCCAGCAGCCAAGATGGCAGTCGGGATCAGCCCCAGCATTTT. This translates into CASSQDGSRDQPQHF.

The gene calls are TRBV5-8 and TRBJ1-2, with TRBD1 matching 7 bases. The trim removed 5 bases at V and 1 base at J, leaving 14 bases unmatched. The CDR3 loop spans 17 amino acids. Germline V gene data show CDR1 as SGHTS and CDR2 as YDEGEE. In DNA form, the CDR3 reads TGTGCCAGCAGATCAATATCCGGACAGGAGGGTAACTATGGCTACACCTTC. Translating it yields CASRSISGQEGNYGYTF.

Details on this clone: Within the sample, other DNA sequences also encode this same CDR3. The CDR3 sequence: CATSRGETQYF. The CDR3 DNA is TGTGCCACCAGCAGAGGCGAGACCCAGTACTTC. The chain combines TRBV15 with TRBJ2-5; D is unclear. The CDR3 sequence is 11 residues long. Trimming took 1 base from V and 5 from J, leaving 2 bases between them. The V gene's germline CDR1 is LNHNV and CDR2 YYDKDF (reference sequence).

The chain has TRBV7-9 and TRBJ1-5; 10 bases are shared with TRBD1. Germline V gives CDR1 SEHNR, CDR2 FQNEAQ (reference sequence). The CDR3 extends over 14 amino acids. The J segment lost 3 bases and the V segment lost 5 bases, leaving 1 base of the junction unmatched. CDR3 amino acids: CASSGTGVNQPQHF. The CDR3 DNA sequence: TGTGCCAGCAGCGGGACAGGGGTCAATCAGCCCCAGCATTTT. The full variable domain, with the rest looked up from reference TRBV7-9 and TRBJ1-5, is DTGVSQNPRHKITKRGQNVTFRCDPISEHNRLYWYRQTLGQGPEFLTYFQNEAQLEKSRLLSDRFSAERPKGSFSTLEIQRTEQGDSAMYLCASSGTGVNQPQHFGDGTRLSIL.

The V gene is TRBV6-6, the J gene TRBJ2-7; D remains ambiguous. V was trimmed by 8 bases and J by 6 bases, leaving 8 bases between them. Germline loops: CDR1 MNHNY, CDR2 SVGAGI (reference sequence). CDR3 length: 10 amino acids. CDR3 residues: CASRAVEQYF. The CDR3 DNA is TGTGCCAGCCGGGCCGTCGAGCAGTACTTC.

The J gene is TRBJ1-1, the V gene TRBV29-1; no firm D call. CDR1 and CDR2 (germline): SQVTM, ANQGSEA. CDR3 size: 13 residues. V was cut by 2 bases and J by 0 bases, with 7 bases left in between. The CDR3 is CSVESSMNTEAFF. In nucleotides, the CDR3 is TGCAGCGTTGAAAGCTCAATGAACACTGAAGCTTTCTTT.

The chain joins TRBV6-4 to TRBJ1-1, with TRBD1 as a possible D gene (6 bases). From germline, CDR1 is MRHNA and CDR2 SNTAGT. The CDR3 totals 13 residues. The V gene lost 5 bases and the J gene lost 5 bases, with 12 bases spanning the gap. The CDR3 loop is CASSKLQGTEAFF. The CDR3 DNA reads TGTGCCAGCAGTAAACTGCAGGGGACTGAAGCTTTCTTT.

The chain joins TRBV3-1 (or the pseudogene TRBV3-2) to TRBJ2-2, with 9 bases lining up with TRBD2. With 0 bases clipped from V and 5 bases from J, the junction kept 4 bases outside the gene matches. The germline CDR1 and CDR2 sequences are LGHDT and YNNKEL (reference sequence). The CDR3 sequence is 16 residues long. In nucleotides, the CDR3 is TGTGCCAGCAGCCAAGAAGGGCTAGCGGGGACCGGGGAGCTGTTTTTT. It codes for CASSQEGLAGTGELFF.